A single sample is the source of the 8 T cell receptor beta chains below, sequenced in a study of T-cell memory formation after mild COVID-19. MiXCR was run by TCRdb on the 5' RACE reads, yielding one entry per CDR3 protein. The sample includes hundreds of thousands of distinct CDR3 sequences, about a sixth of them seen just once. The sequencing sample was made of PBMCs or a T cell subset sorted from them (not recorded which). These receptors were collected from an adult woman who had mild COVID-19 (a few samples of this study predate the infection). Cell type and time point are not known.

In this sample, this clonotype turned up a few times. The V call is TRBV20-1, the J call TRBJ2-1; D might be TRBD2 (6 bases). CDR3 size: 14 residues. Trimming took 1 base from V and 7 from J, leaving 14 bases between them. In germline, CDR1 is DFQATT, CDR2 SNEGSKA (reference sequence). The CDR3 sequence is CSARVPGVWNEQFF. CDR3 nucleotide sequence: TGCAGTGCTAGAGTCCCGGGAGTTTGGAATGAGCAGTTCTTC.

This clonotype showed up just a few times. The CDR3 protein is CASSPSPGLAHEQYF. CDR3 DNA sequence: TGTGCCAGCAGCCCGTCACCGGGACTAGCCCACGAGCAGTACTTC. The rearrangement joins TRBV5-4 to TRBJ2-7; 9 bases line up with TRBD2. Germline V CDR1 and CDR2: SGHNT, YYREEE (reference sequence). Trimming took 4 bases from V and 5 from J; bases not matched to a gene: 10. The CDR3 loop spans 15 amino acids.

This sequence joins TRBV7-8 and TRBJ2-1; D call uncertain. CDR1 is SGHVS and CDR2 is FQNEAQ in the germline V gene. The CDR3 is 12 residues long. Trimming stripped 5 bases from V and 8 bases from J, with 10 bases between. CDR3 DNA sequence: TGTGCCAGCAGCGCACCTTCGTATGAGCAGTTCTTC. Translating it yields CASSAPSYEQFF. Together with reference TRBV7-8 and TRBJ2-1, the CDR3 gives the full variable domain: GAGVSQSPRYKVAKRGQDVALRCDPISGHVSLFWYQQALGQGPEFLTYFQNEAQLDKSGLPSDRFFAERPEGSVSTLKIQRTQQEDSAVYLCASSAPSYEQFFGPGTRLTVL.

This clonotype was counted many times. The chain recombines TRBV12-3 or TRBV12-4 with TRBJ2-1, with 8 bases fitting TRBD2. Losses at the gene ends were 9 bases for V and 7 bases for J; bases not matched to a gene: 8. The CDR3 is made up of 13 amino acids. In DNA, the CDR3 is TGTGCCAGTGGCGGGAGGCCGGGTAATGAGCAGTTCTTC. It codes for CASGGRPGNEQFF.

DNA for the CDR3: TGTGCCTGGAGTGTACGGCTGATCAATCAGCCCCAGCATTTT. Protein sequence: CAWSVRLINQPQHF. The chain recombines TRBV30 with TRBJ1-5, with unresolved D. V lost 0 bases to trimming and J lost 3 bases, with 9 bases between them. Germline V lookup: CDR1 GTSNPN, CDR2 SVGIG (reference sequence). This CDR3 has 14 residues.

The chain uses TRBV5-1 and TRBJ2-7; D is unclear. The germline V gene has CDR1 SGHRS and CDR2 YFSETQ. V was pared by 4 bases and J by 5 bases, with 7 bases between. There are 11 residues in the CDR3. Here the CDR3 reads CASSRRDEQYF. As DNA, the CDR3 is TGCGCCAGCAGCCGTAGGGACGAGCAGTACTTC.

This clonotype was counted between two and nine times. The chain is built from TRBV7-9 and TRBJ1-2; D is possibly TRBD1 (6 bases). CDR3 length: 13 residues. Germline V gives CDR1 SEHNR, CDR2 FQNEAQ (reference sequence). The DNA for the CDR3 is TGTGTCCCGACAGGAGGGATTCCATATGGCTACACCTTC. Its translation: CVPTGGIPYGYTF.

Only a few counts were recorded for this clonotype. The chain carries TRBV7-2 and TRBJ2-1; no clear D. Trimming stripped 5 bases from V and 6 bases from J, with 11 bases between. CDR1 and CDR2 (germline): SGHTA, FQGNSA. The CDR3 extends over 13 amino acids. The CDR3, as DNA: TGTGCCAGCAGCCAACACAGCATCAATGAGCAGTTCTTC. Encoded protein: CASSQHSINEQFF. The variable domain in full, with the rest retrieved from reference TRBV7-2 and TRBJ2-1, is GAGVSQSPSNKVTEKGKDVELRCDPISGHTALYWYRQSLGQGLEFLIYFQGNSAPDKSGLPSDRFSAERTGGSVSTLTIQRTQQEDSAVYLCASSQHSINEQFFGPGTRLTVL.